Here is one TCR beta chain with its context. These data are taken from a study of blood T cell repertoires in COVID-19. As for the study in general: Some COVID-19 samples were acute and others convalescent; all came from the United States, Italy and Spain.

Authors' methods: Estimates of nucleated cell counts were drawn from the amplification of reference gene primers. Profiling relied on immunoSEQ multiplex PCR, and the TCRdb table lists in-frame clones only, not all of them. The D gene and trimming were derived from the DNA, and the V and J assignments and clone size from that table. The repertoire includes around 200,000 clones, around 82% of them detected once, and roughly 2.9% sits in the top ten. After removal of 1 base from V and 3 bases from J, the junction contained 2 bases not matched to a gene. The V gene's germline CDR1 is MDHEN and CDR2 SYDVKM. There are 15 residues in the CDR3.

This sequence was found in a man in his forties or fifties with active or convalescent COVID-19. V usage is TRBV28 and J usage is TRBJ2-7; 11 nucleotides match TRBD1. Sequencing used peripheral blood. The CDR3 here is CASSLLGQGGYEQYF. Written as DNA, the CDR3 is TGTGCCAGCAGTTTATTGGGACAGGGGGGCTACGAGCAGTACTTC.